One and the same sample provided the 23 T cell receptor beta chains below, sequenced in a study of T cell responses to AZD1222 COVID-19 vaccine. Profiled with immunoSEQ multiplex PCR; TCRdb holds only in-frame clones, not every one. The sample comprises over 100,000 clones, over 75% of which are singletons, and about 3.5% rests with the top ten. Here the sequenced sample was peripheral blood, taken on day 0 of AZD1222 vaccination. These receptors were collected from an adult in good health.

The chain joins TRBV19 to TRBJ1-3, with 8 bases fitting TRBD1. The V gene's germline CDR1 is LNHDA and CDR2 SQIVND (reference sequence). V was pared by 3 bases and J by 3 bases, with 7 bases of the junction left unmatched. The CDR3 is 16 amino acids. The CDR3 nucleotides are TGTGCCAGTAGTATGTTGGCAGGGGGCTTTGGAAACACCATATATTTT. Protein: CASSMLAGGFGNTIYF. The whole variable domain, remainder taken from reference TRBV19 and TRBJ1-3, is DGGITQSPKYLFRKEGQNVTLSCEQNLNHDAMYWYRQDPGQGLRLIYYSQIVNDFQKGDIAEGYSVSREKKESFPLTVTSAQKNPTAFYLCASSMLAGGFGNTIYFGEGSWLTVV.

The chain joins TRBV2 to TRBJ1-6, with 9 bases that match TRBD1. CDR1 and CDR2 from the germline V gene are SNHLY and FYNNEI. CDR3 length: 15 amino acids. J gave up 10 bases and V 7 bases, and 11 bases lay outside the gene matches. CDR3 in amino acids: CASTYGQGKGSPLHF. The DNA of the CDR3 is TGTGCCAGCACCTACGGACAGGGGAAAGGGTCACCCCTCCACTTT.

This clone was counted a single time. The chain carries TRBV5-6 and TRBJ1-1; unclear D gene. The CDR3 totals 12 residues. From germline, CDR1 is SGHDT and CDR2 YYEEEE. V dropped 4 bases and J dropped 8 bases, with 12 bases sitting between them. The CDR3 DNA reads as TGTGCCAGCAGCCCCTTTAGAGGAGAAGCTTTCTTT. It specifies CASSPFRGEAFF.

V gene TRBV25-1 combines with J gene TRBJ1-2; D is possibly TRBD1 (6 bases). The CDR3 totals 13 residues. Germline values: CDR1 MGHDK, CDR2 SYGVNS. The V gene lost 2 bases and the J gene lost 8 bases, with 12 bases spanning the gap. CDR3 nucleotide sequence: TGTGCCAGCAGTGAAAACAGGGTAGGGGGCTACACCTTC. Translating gives CASSENRVGGYTF.

The V call is TRBV9, the J call TRBJ1-1; 8 bases line up with TRBD1. The J segment lost 5 bases and the V segment lost 4 bases, leaving 4 bases of the junction unmatched. The CDR3 sequence is 13 residues long. Germline V CDR1 and CDR2: SGDLS, YYNGEE. The CDR3 DNA sequence: TGTGCCAGCAGCTTCAGACAGGGGACTGAAGCTTTCTTT. This sequence encodes CASSFRQGTEAFF.

The chain links TRBV2 to TRBJ2-1; 9 nucleotides agree with TRBD2. This CDR3 has 18 residues. Germline V gene lookup returns CDR1 SNHLY and CDR2 FYNNEI. V trimming: 8 bases; J trimming: 4 bases; junction bases outside the gene matches: 18. CDR3 sequence reads: CASPPPGAGGRAYNEQFF. For the CDR3, the DNA is TGTGCCAGCCCACCCCCGGGGGCGGGGGGGAGGGCATACAATGAGCAGTTCTTC.

The chain links TRBV9 to TRBJ2-1; unclear D gene. The CDR3 runs to 16 residues. Trimming cost V 2 bases and J 0 bases, with 12 bases left between them. The germline gives CDR1 SGDLS, CDR2 YYNGEE. Written as DNA, the CDR3 is TGTGCCAGCAGCGTCGGAGTAGATGGCTCCTACAATGAGCAGTTCTTC. Its protein product is CASSVGVDGSYNEQFF. The full variable domain, its missing parts supplied by reference TRBV9 and TRBJ2-1, is DSGVTQTPKHLITATGQRVTLRCSPRSGDLSVYWYQQSLDQGLQFLIQYYNGEERAKGNILERFSAQQFPDLHSELNLSSLELGDSALYFCASSVGVDGSYNEQFFGPGTRLTVL.

The chain uses TRBV27 and TRBJ2-1; 8 bases map to TRBD2. With 6 bases clipped from V and 8 bases from J, the junction kept 12 bases outside the gene matches. The CDR3 is made up of 15 amino acids. From germline, CDR1 is MNHEY and CDR2 SMNVEV (reference sequence). CDR3: CASRSPAGGLHEQFF. CDR3 DNA sequence: TGTGCCAGCAGGTCCCCGGCGGGGGGCCTCCATGAGCAGTTCTTC.

The CDR3 nucleotides are TGTGCCAGCAGCGTAGCCGGACTAGCGGACGAGACCCAGTACTTC. Its translation is CASSVAGLADETQYF. The chain carries TRBV9 and TRBJ2-5; 10 nucleotides agree with TRBD2. Germline V CDR1 and CDR2: SGDLS, YYNGEE. The V segment lost 0 bases and the J segment 5 bases; nucleotides outside the gene matches: 4. The CDR3 extends over 15 amino acids.

The V call is TRBV18, the J call TRBJ2-7; 11 positions agree with TRBD1. Trimming cost V 1 base and J 5 bases; bases outside gene matches: 7. The germline gives CDR1 KGHSH, CDR2 LQKENI. The CDR3 length is 16 residues. The CDR3 spells CASSPLPDRGRDEQYF. The CDR3 DNA reads as TGTGCCAGCTCACCACTCCCGGACAGGGGGCGCGACGAGCAGTACTTC.

The chain uses TRBV14 and TRBJ1-3; D is perhaps TRBD1 (5 bases). Per the germline V gene, CDR1 is SGHDN and CDR2 is FVKESK. This CDR3 has 19 residues. Trimming removed 5 bases at V and 1 base at J, with 24 bases between. The CDR3 DNA is TGTGCCAGCAGCGCCTCCGGAGGGGCCCCGAAGATATCTGGAAACACCATATATTTT. It codes for CASSASGGAPKISGNTIYF.

The chain is built from TRBV6-5 and TRBJ2-1, with TRBD1 as a possible D gene (6 bases). This CDR3 has 14 residues. Germline CDR1 and CDR2: MNHEY and SVGAGI. Trimming shortened V by 6 bases and J by 2 bases, and 11 bases separated the two germline ends. CDR3 region: CASRVSGAYNEQFF. CDR3 in DNA: TGTGCCAGCAGAGTGTCAGGGGCCTACAATGAGCAGTTCTTC.

V gene TRBV18 combines with J gene TRBJ2-5; TRBD2 matches 12 bases. Germline V gene data show CDR1 as KGHSH and CDR2 as LQKENI. The trim removed 2 bases at V and 5 bases at J, leaving 3 bases unmatched. The CDR3 extends over 15 amino acids. This CDR3 reads CASSPGTSGSETQYF. Here the CDR3 DNA reads TGTGCCAGCTCACCAGGGACTAGCGGGTCGGAGACCCAGTACTTC.

CDR3 nucleotide sequence: TGTGCCAGCAGTTACTCGGGCAGTCATAGCAATCAGCCCCAGCATTTT. This sequence encodes CASSYSGSHSNQPQHF. The genes are TRBV6-5 and TRBJ1-5; D ambiguous. Germline lookup yields CDR1 MNHEY and CDR2 SVGAGI. Trimming pared 0 bases from V and 0 bases from J, leaving 9 bases between. The CDR3 totals 16 residues.

This clone was seen only once. This chain uses TRBV15 with TRBJ1-3; TRBD1 might be the D (6 bases). Germline lookup yields CDR1 LNHNV and CDR2 YYDKDF (reference sequence). The CDR3 contains 15 residues. Trimming removed 1 base at V and 3 bases at J, with 10 bases between. This chain's CDR3 is CATSRGGGVGNTIYF. The CDR3 nucleotides read TGTGCCACCAGCAGAGGGGGGGGCGTTGGAAACACCATATATTTT.

The chain employs TRBV19 and TRBJ1-5; D is unresolved. Trimming left V 3 bases short and J 7 bases short, with 10 bases between. The CDR3 loop spans 13 amino acids. Germline V gene sequence: CDR1 LNHDA, CDR2 SQIVND (reference sequence). The CDR3 reads CASSIRAQQPQHF. The CDR3 coding sequence is TGTGCCAGTAGTATTAGGGCACAGCAGCCCCAGCATTTT. Full variable domain (rest looked up from reference TRBV19 and TRBJ1-5): DGGITQSPKYLFRKEGQNVTLSCEQNLNHDAMYWYRQDPGQGLRLIYYSQIVNDFQKGDIAEGYSVSREKKESFPLTVTSAQKNPTAFYLCASSIRAQQPQHFGDGTRLSIL.

Only one count was recorded for this clone. V usage is TRBV12-3 or TRBV12-4 and J usage is TRBJ1-6; TRBD1 agrees at 8 bases. This CDR3 comprises 13 residues. V dropped 4 bases and J dropped 7; count of bases not matched to a gene: 0. CDR3 DNA sequence: TGTGCCAGCAGTTGGACAGGGAATTCACCCCTCCACTTT. Amino acid sequence: CASSWTGNSPLHF.

This chain links TRBV7-8 with TRBJ2-3; maybe TRBD2 (6 bases). Germline V CDR1 and CDR2: SGHVS, FQNEAQ. V lost 7 bases, J lost 4 bases, and 15 bases lay in between. This CDR3 is 14 amino acids long. The CDR3 loop is CASTRDSPPDTQYF. DNA of the CDR3: TGTGCCAGCACTCGGGACTCCCCCCCAGATACGCAGTATTTT.

The genes are TRBV4-3 and TRBJ2-3; 11 bases map to TRBD2. The length of the CDR3 is 16 residues. In germline, CDR1 is LGHNA, CDR2 YSLEER. The trim removed 2 bases at V and 2 bases at J, leaving 3 bases unmatched. CDR3 sequence reads: CASSQLAGGITDTQYF. CDR3 DNA: TGCGCCAGCAGCCAACTAGCGGGGGGAATCACAGATACGCAGTATTTT.

This clone was counted a few times. The CDR3 nucleotides read TGTGCCAGCGGAAGAACTAACTATGGCTACACCTTC. Residues: CASGRTNYGYTF. This chain connects TRBV27 to TRBJ1-2; D is uncertain. Germline CDR1 is MNHEY and CDR2 is SMNVEV (reference sequence). This CDR3 has 12 residues. The V gene lost 8 bases and the J gene lost 0 bases, with 7 bases spanning the gap.

V and J are TRBV9 and TRBJ2-1, with D perhaps matching TRBD2 (6 bases). V shed 4 bases and J shed 2 bases, with 16 bases lying between them. CDR3 length equals 16 residues. Germline V gene sequence: CDR1 SGDLS, CDR2 YYNGEE. DNA of the CDR3: TGTGCCAGCAGCACCCTGGCGGGGACCCCCTACAATGAGCAGTTCTTC. It specifies CASSTLAGTPYNEQFF.

The gene calls are TRBV14 and TRBJ1-2, with D perhaps TRBD1 (6 bases). This CDR3 contains 16 residues. Per the germline V gene, CDR1 is SGHDN and CDR2 is FVKESK. Between the trimmed V and J ends, which lost 0 bases and 5 bases, there was a span of 16 bases. CDR3 in amino acids: CASSQEPGAPWYGYTF. CDR3 DNA sequence: TGTGCCAGCAGCCAAGAACCGGGGGCCCCCTGGTATGGCTACACCTTC. Full variable domain (remainder filled in from reference TRBV14 and TRBJ1-2): EAGVTQFPSHSVIEKGQTVTLRCDPISGHDNLYWYRRVMGKEIKFLLHFVKESKQDESGMPNNRFLAERTGGTYSTLKVQPAELEDSGVYFCASSQEPGAPWYGYTFGSGTRLTVV.

The rearrangement joins TRBV23-1 to TRBJ1-1, with D unclear. TRBV23-1 is designated an ORF whose function remains uncertain. There are 18 residues in the CDR3. Trimming removed 1 base from V and 3 bases from J, with 21 bases in between. For the CDR3, the DNA is TGCGCCAGCAGTCAATTTCCGACCCCGGCGGGTAGGGACACTGAAGCTTTCTTT. Encoded protein: CASSQFPTPAGRDTEAFF.